This entry lists 30 T cell receptor beta chains sequenced from one sample in a study of control samples from healthy donors and cancer patients. Libraries were prepared by immunoSEQ multiplex PCR; TCRdb keeps only in-frame clonotypes and omits some of them. This sample yields about 50,000 clones, of which approximately 95% are seen a single time; 1.5% to 2% belongs to the top ten. The sequenced sample consisted of blood. The receptors were gathered from a woman between 25 and 40 years old in good health.

In its sample, this clone was seen a few times. V gene TRBV3-1 (or the pseudogene TRBV3-2) combines with J gene TRBJ2-7; TRBD2 agrees at 7 bases. After removal of 3 bases from V and 1 base from J, the junction contained 6 bases not matched to a gene. The length of the CDR3 is 15 residues. In germline, CDR1 is LGHDT, CDR2 YNNKEL (reference sequence). The CDR3 is CASSQKAGPSYEQYF. The CDR3 DNA reads TGTGCCAGCAGCCAGAAAGCGGGGCCATCCTACGAGCAGTACTTC.

The CDR3 loop is CASSLGAASGSYNEQFF. In nucleotides, the CDR3 is TGTGCCAGCAGCTTAGGGGCGGCTAGCGGATCCTACAATGAGCAGTTCTTC. The chain joins TRBV7-9 to TRBJ2-1, with 7 bases fitting TRBD2. The CDR3 loop spans 17 amino acids. Germline CDR1 and CDR2: SEHNR and FQNEAQ (reference sequence). V shed 1 base and J 1 base; nucleotides not matched to a gene: 7.

On this clone itself: One end of the junction fails to match germline, which may point to a read error. This chain uses TRBV5-1 with TRBJ2-7, with 7 bases aligning to TRBD1. The CDR3 loop spans 17 amino acids. The V gene's germline CDR1 is SGHRS and CDR2 YFSETQ. CDR3 loop: CASSFRSTGGQSYGQYF. The CDR3 coding sequence is TGCGCCAGCAGCTTTAGGTCGACTGGGGGACAGTCCTACGGGCAGTACTTC. The whole variable domain, filled in from reference TRBV5-1 and TRBJ2-7, reads KAGVTQTPRYLIKTRGQQVTLSCSPISGHRSVSWYQQTPGQGLQFLFEYFSETQRNKGNFPGRFSGRQFSNSRSEMNVSTLELGDSALYLCASSFRSTGGQSYGQYFGPGTRLTVT.

The chain links TRBV4-2 to TRBJ2-1; TRBD2 agrees at 10 bases. Germline CDR1 LGHNA, CDR2 YNFKEQ. The CDR3 is 14 residues long. With 1 base clipped from V and 8 bases from J, the junction kept 2 bases outside the gene matches. Here the CDR3 DNA reads TGTGCCAGCAGCCAAGGCCTAGCGGGAGATGAGCAGTTCTTC. Its translation is CASSQGLAGDEQFF.

This clone occurred a few times. This chain uses TRBV19 with TRBJ2-7; TRBD1 matches 8 bases. V lost 5 bases and J lost 3; bases outside the gene matches: 12. The V gene's germline CDR1 is LNHDA and CDR2 SQIVND (reference sequence). The CDR3 is made up of 16 amino acids. CDR3 coding DNA: TGTGCCAGTAGTGATAAGGGACAGGAAACCTTCTACGAGCAGTACTTC. It encodes CASSDKGQETFYEQYF.

The DNA of the CDR3 is TGTGCCAGCAGTTTACAGGGGGCAGAGACCCAGTACTTC. It encodes CASSLQGAETQYF. The rearrangement links TRBV7-9 to TRBJ2-5, with 9 bases lining up with TRBD1. CDR1 is SEHNR, CDR2 FQNEAQ, per germline (reference sequence). CDR3 length: 13 amino acids. J gave up 4 bases and V 6 bases, and 3 bases lay outside the gene matches. The variable domain in full, with the rest retrieved from reference TRBV7-9 and TRBJ2-5, is DTGVSQNPRHKITKRGQNVTFRCDPISEHNRLYWYRQTLGQGPEFLTYFQNEAQLEKSRLLSDRFSAERPKGSFSTLEIQRTEQGDSAMYLCASSLQGAETQYFGPGTRLLVL.

This chain links TRBV28 with TRBJ2-7, with no clear D. V gave up 6 bases and J gave up 0 bases, with 12 bases separating them. This CDR3 comprises 14 residues. The germline V gene has CDR1 MDHEN and CDR2 SYDVKM. The CDR3 loop reads CASSPIRSSYEQYF. The CDR3 nucleotides read TGTGCCAGCAGCCCGATCCGAAGCTCCTACGAGCAGTACTTC.

In its sample, this clone was seen once. This chain joins TRBV6-2 or TRBV6-3 and TRBJ2-1; perhaps D is TRBD1 or TRBD2 (7 bases each). Germline lookup yields CDR1 MNHEY and CDR2 SVGEGT. This CDR3 has 13 residues. Trimming took 6 bases from V and 9 from J, leaving 15 bases between them. CDR3 sequence reads: CASSPGGGAEQFF. The CDR3 bases are TGTGCCAGCAGCCCAGGGGGAGGGGCTGAGCAGTTCTTC.

The rearrangement joins TRBV5-1 to TRBJ2-6; the D is unclear. CDR1 and CDR2 (germline): SGHRS, YFSETQ. The CDR3 consists of 16 residues. V was clipped by 0 bases and J by 3 bases, with 10 bases between them. The CDR3 nucleotides are TGCGCCAGCAGCTTGGGCCGCGGTTTTGGGGCCAACGTCCTGACTTTC. Encoded protein: CASSLGRGFGANVLTF.

V usage is TRBV9 and J usage is TRBJ2-5; tentative D call: TRBD2 (5 bases). V lost 4 bases, J lost 1 base, and 11 bases lay in between. Per the germline V gene, CDR1 is SGDLS and CDR2 is YYNGEE. The CDR3 length is 14 residues. Here the CDR3 DNA reads TGTGCCAGCAGCATCCGGGATGGCCAAGAGACCCAGTACTTC. Its translation is CASSIRDGQETQYF.

This chain uses TRBV27 with TRBJ2-7; 8 bases line up with TRBD1. CDR1 and CDR2 from the germline V gene are MNHEY and SMNVEV (reference sequence). V trimming: 3 bases; J trimming: 4 bases; junction bases outside the gene matches: 5. The CDR3 totals 14 residues. CDR3 in DNA: TGTGCCAGCAGTTTCCAGGGGGCGGGTTACGAGCAGTACTTC. The encoded protein is CASSFQGAGYEQYF.

V usage is TRBV14 and J usage is TRBJ2-7; D not resolved. V was pared by 0 bases and J by 0 bases, with 6 bases between. Germline loops: CDR1 SGHDN, CDR2 FVKESK. This CDR3 contains 14 residues. The CDR3 region has the DNA TGTGCCAGCAGCCAAGAACGGGTCTCCTACGAGCAGTACTTC. Residues: CASSQERVSYEQYF.

The chain carries TRBV5-4 and TRBJ1-6, with D possibly TRBD1 on 6 matching bases. CDR3 length: 15 residues. Trimming left V 1 base short and J 13 bases short, with 18 bases between. From germline, CDR1 is SGHNT and CDR2 YYREEE (reference sequence). CDR3 in amino acids: CASSLRGGRFTPLHF. The CDR3 region has the DNA TGTGCCAGCAGCTTGCGGGGGGGGCGTTTTACGCCCCTCCACTTT.

The chain links TRBV6-5 to TRBJ1-1; the D gene is possibly TRBD1 (5 bases). Trimming left V 4 bases short and J 1 base short, with 10 bases between. Germline CDR1 MNHEY, CDR2 SVGAGI. This CDR3 has 14 amino acids. CDR3 loop: CASSSPQGNTEAFF. The CDR3 bases are TGTGCCAGCAGTTCCCCCCAGGGGAACACTGAAGCTTTCTTT.

This sequence joins TRBV11-2 and TRBJ1-1, with D perhaps matching TRBD1 (6 bases). V was trimmed by 5 bases and J by 1 base, leaving 8 bases between them. The CDR3 runs 13 residues. Germline V gene lookup returns CDR1 SGHAT and CDR2 FQNNGV. The CDR3 loop reads CASSPGQNTEAFF. CDR3 coding DNA: TGTGCCAGCAGCCCGGGACAGAACACTGAAGCTTTCTTT.

V and J are TRBV12-1 and TRBJ2-7; TRBD1 is the table's D call, not checked against the DNA. TRBV12-1 is a recognized pseudogene. The CDR3 consists of 12 residues. The CDR3 loop reads CASSSTGGEQYF. For the CDR3, the DNA is TGTGCCAGCAGCTCTACAGGGGGAGAGCAGTACTTC.

About this clone itself: The junction does not match germline at one end; this may be a read error. The chain combines TRBV10-1 with TRBJ1-5; D might be TRBD1 (6 bases). Germline loops: CDR1 WNHNN, CDR2 SYGVQD (reference sequence). The CDR3 runs to 12 residues. CDR3 in DNA: TGCGCCAGCAGTGAGGGCGGGGGCGGATTTGATTTT. Protein product: CASSEGGGGFDF.

This chain connects TRBV15 to TRBJ2-7, with 9 bases matching TRBD2. V dropped 1 base and J dropped 3; count of bases not matched to a gene: 1. The CDR3 contains 14 residues. CDR1 is LNHNV and CDR2 is YYDKDF in the germline V gene (reference sequence). CDR3 sequence reads: CATSRGAGGYEQYF. In DNA, the CDR3 is TGTGCCACCAGCAGAGGAGCGGGGGGCTACGAGCAGTACTTC.

V and J are TRBV5-7 and TRBJ2-2; 9 bases fit TRBD2. TRBV5-7 carries the ORF label, with uncertain function. This CDR3 is built from 15 residues. After removal of 10 bases from V and 4 bases from J, the junction contained 11 bases not matched to a gene. The CDR3 region is CAGLSGSVGTGELFF. CDR3 bases: TGTGCCGGCCTTAGCGGGAGCGTTGGCACCGGGGAGCTGTTTTTT.

V gene TRBV7-9 combines with J gene TRBJ1-1; D might be TRBD1 (5 bases). CDR1 and CDR2 from the germline V gene are SEHNR and FQNEAQ (reference sequence). The CDR3 runs 16 residues. Trimming removed 5 bases at V and 9 bases at J, with 25 bases between. The CDR3 coding sequence is TGTGCCAGCAGCGAAGAAGGCCGTGGGCAGGGAGGGAAAGCTTTCTTT. Amino acid sequence: CASSEEGRGQGGKAFF.

This clone appeared a single time. This sequence joins TRBV3-1 (or the pseudogene TRBV3-2) and TRBJ2-7; the D gene is possibly TRBD1 (5 bases). Germline CDR1 is LGHDT and CDR2 is YNNKEL (reference sequence). The CDR3 length is 16 residues. V lost 1 base and J 2 bases, leaving 15 bases between the germline ends. In DNA form, the CDR3 reads TGTGCCAGCAGCCAAGGTAGGGGCCTGGGAACCTACGAGCAGTACTTC. Its protein product is CASSQGRGLGTYEQYF.

The count of this clone is one. The chain is built from TRBV19 and TRBJ1-5; D unresolved. CDR1 and CDR2 from the germline V gene are LNHDA and SQIVND (reference sequence). CDR3 length equals 15 residues. Deletions cut 2 bases from V and 2 bases from J, with 10 bases between. DNA for the CDR3: TGTGCCAGTAGTATATCTGAATGGGGCAATCAGCCCCAGCATTTT. It encodes CASSISEWGNQPQHF.

This clone was counted a single time. The chain combines TRBV2 with TRBJ2-5, with 9 positions matching TRBD2. This CDR3 is 16 amino acids long. V lost 3 bases, J lost 1 base, and 6 bases stayed unmatched. Looked up from germline, CDR1 is SNHLY and CDR2 is FYNNEI. The CDR3 DNA sequence: TGTGCCAGCAGTGAGCGACTAGCGGATCTCCAAGAGACCCAGTACTTC. Encoded protein: CASSERLADLQETQYF.

V and J are TRBV4-1 and TRBJ2-1, with D maybe TRBD2 (5 bases). The ends were cut back, 1 base at V and 9 bases at J, with 13 bases in the middle. CDR3 length: 14 amino acids. From germline, CDR1 is MGHRA and CDR2 YSYEKL. CDR3 in amino acids: CASSQGGPRGEQFF. DNA of the CDR3: TGCGCCAGCAGCCAAGGAGGGCCACGGGGTGAGCAGTTCTTC.

The V gene is TRBV5-1, the J gene TRBJ1-4; D is possibly TRBD1 (6 bases). Trimming stripped 3 bases from V and 7 bases from J, with 10 bases between. The CDR3 covers 13 residues. The V gene's germline CDR1 is SGHRS and CDR2 YFSETQ. CDR3 DNA sequence: TGCGCCAGCAGCTCAGGGGTGGCTGAAAAACTGTTTTTT. It is translated as CASSSGVAEKLFF.

This clone has just one count. This chain links TRBV27 with TRBJ2-5, with 14 bases identical to TRBD2. V was clipped by 10 bases and J by 3 bases; unmatched bases: 10. Germline V CDR1 and CDR2: MNHEY, SMNVEV (reference sequence). The CDR3 consists of 16 residues. Here the CDR3 reads CATGTSGSWGKETQYF. The DNA of the CDR3 is TGTGCCACCGGGACTAGCGGGAGCTGGGGAAAAGAGACCCAGTACTTC.

This chain uses TRBV28 with TRBJ1-6; the D is unclear. V was shortened by 5 bases and J by 7 bases, with 12 bases between the two germline ends. The germline V gene encodes CDR1 MDHEN and CDR2 SYDVKM. The CDR3 has 14 amino acids. DNA for the CDR3: TGTGCCAGCAGTCCAGGACGGCTAAATTCACCCCTCCACTTT. This translates into CASSPGRLNSPLHF.

Concerning this clone itself: At one end, the junction sequence differs from germline, possibly due to a read error. The chain combines TRBV24-1 with TRBJ2-4; TRBD1 might be the D (6 bases). In germline, CDR1 is KGHDR, CDR2 SFDVKD. CDR3 length: 16 residues. In nucleotides, the CDR3 is TGTGCCACCAATGATGCCGGGGACACAGACAAAAACATTCAGTACTTC. Its protein product is CATNDAGDTDKNIQYF.

The rearrangement uses TRBV5-5 and TRBJ1-1; perhaps TRBD1 as D (6 bases). The V gene's germline CDR1 is SGHKS and CDR2 YYEKEE (reference sequence). With 0 bases removed from V and 3 bases from J, the gap between germline ends came to 18 bases. The CDR3 runs 17 residues. The CDR3, as DNA: TGTGCCAGCAGCTTGGCCTCAGGGGCCCTTGCTCACACTGAAGCTTTCTTT. This gives the protein CASSLASGALAHTEAFF.

The chain combines TRBV2 with TRBJ1-4; D not resolved. Per the germline V gene, CDR1 is SNHLY and CDR2 is FYNNEI. This CDR3 has 14 residues. Trimming took off 2 bases at V and 3 bases at J, with 7 bases between the two ends. The CDR3 DNA sequence: TGTGCCAGCAGTGAAATGACATCTAATGAAAAACTGTTTTTT. It yields the protein CASSEMTSNEKLFF.